This T cell receptor (beta chain) was sequenced for a study of T cells in Graves' hyperthyroidism and ophthalmopathy. Template material for amplifying TCR beta CDR3 regions consisted of RNA transcripts. The study used the HTBI primer set for a first-round RT-PCR of the TCR CDR3. TCRdb fed the multiplex PCR reads into MiXCR, producing one record per CDR3 protein. This sample carries a few hundred thousand distinct CDR3 sequences, around 13% of them seen once, and the ten largest clones take about 20%. The CDR3 totals 19 residues. The germline CDR1 and CDR2 sequences are KGHDR and SFDVKD. Trimming shortened V by 11 bases and J by 1 base, and 28 bases separated the two germline ends.

Specimen: blood. The TCR comes from a woman aged 30 to 39 with Graves' ophthalmopathy. V is TRBV24-1 and J is TRBJ2-2; possible D gene TRBD2, 7 bases. CDR3 nucleotide sequence: TGTGCCAGCAGGCCCGTCCCTCCGGTCGGGGGGCTGAACACCGGGGAGCTGTTTTTT. Protein product: CASRPVPPVGGLNTGELFF.